Following are 12 T cell receptor beta chains from one sample sequenced in a study of blood T cell repertoires in COVID-19. Generated by immunoSEQ multiplex PCR, the TCRdb table keeps only in-frame clones and is missing some. Among 150,000 to 200,000 clones listed, 80% to 85% were seen once. Sequenced: peripheral blood. All receptors derive from a woman in her twenties or thirties with acute or convalescent COVID-19.

The CDR3 DNA reads as TGTGCCAGCCACGACAGCAAAAAACTGTTTTTT. As protein: CASHDSKKLFF. The gene calls are TRBV7-9 and TRBJ1-4, with D perhaps TRBD1 (5 bases). Trimming shortened V by 8 bases and J by 9 bases, and 10 bases separated the two germline ends. CDR3 size: 11 residues. Germline lookup yields CDR1 SEHNR and CDR2 FQNEAQ (reference sequence).

The gene calls are TRBV5-6 and TRBJ1-1; no definite D call. The ends were cut back, 4 bases at V and 2 bases at J, with 15 bases in the middle. From germline, CDR1 is SGHDT and CDR2 YYEEEE. CDR3 length: 15 amino acids. CDR3 loop: CASSPRAGINTEAFF. CDR3 bases: TGTGCCAGCAGCCCGCGAGCGGGAATTAACACTGAAGCTTTCTTT.

This sequence joins TRBV28 and TRBJ1-5; tentatively, D is TRBD1 (5 bases). The CDR3 extends over 16 amino acids. V dropped 3 bases and J dropped 2 bases, with 14 bases sitting between them. Per the germline V gene, CDR1 is MDHEN and CDR2 is SYDVKM. This CDR3 is CASSFPDGAGNQPQHF. The CDR3 region has the DNA TGTGCCAGCAGTTTCCCGGATGGGGCGGGCAATCAGCCCCAGCATTTT. Supplemented by reference TRBV28 and TRBJ1-5, the full variable domain reads DVKVTQSSRYLVKRTGEKVFLECVQDMDHENMFWYRQDPGLGLRLIYFSYDVKMKEKGDIPEGYSVSREKKERFSLILESASTNQTSMYLCASSFPDGAGNQPQHFGDGTRLSIL.

J is TRBJ1-1 and V is TRBV3-1 (or the pseudogene TRBV3-2); TRBD1 is a possible D gene (5 bases). CDR1 and CDR2 (germline): LGHDT, YNNKEL (reference sequence). This CDR3 comprises 17 residues. V shed 3 bases and J shed 0 bases, with 17 bases lying between them. CDR3 sequence: CASSHHIGGDMNTEAFF. The CDR3 bases are TGTGCCAGCAGCCATCATATCGGGGGGGATATGAACACTGAAGCTTTCTTT.

The V and J genes are TRBV3-1 (or the pseudogene TRBV3-2) and TRBJ2-1, with 11 bases identical to TRBD2. Germline assignment: CDR1 LGHDT and CDR2 YNNKEL (reference sequence). There are 15 residues in the CDR3. V lost 2 bases and J lost 7; bases outside the gene matches: 4. The CDR3 spells CASSQRLAGGNEQFF. In DNA form, the CDR3 reads TGTGCCAGCAGCCAACGCTTAGCGGGGGGGAATGAGCAGTTCTTC.

The chain carries TRBV9 and TRBJ2-7; tentatively, D is TRBD2 (5 bases). The ends were cut back, 0 bases at V and 9 bases at J, with 13 bases in the middle. The germline V gene has CDR1 SGDLS and CDR2 YYNGEE. The CDR3 totals 13 residues. CDR3 amino acids: CASSVGGLGWQYF. The CDR3 coding sequence is TGTGCCAGCAGCGTAGGAGGGTTAGGGTGGCAGTACTTC.

Many counts were recorded for this clone. The chain carries TRBV27 and TRBJ2-7; 9 bases agree with TRBD1. Trimming took 5 bases from V and 2 from J; bases not matched to a gene: 4. CDR1 is MNHEY and CDR2 is SMNVEV in the germline V gene (reference sequence). CDR3 length: 14 residues. CDR3 sequence reads: CASSSRTGAYEQYF. The DNA of the CDR3 is TGTGCCAGCAGTAGCCGGACAGGGGCCTACGAGCAGTACTTC.

This clone was detected once. The CDR3 DNA sequence: TGTGCCAGCAGCCAGATCACAGGTTCTAGCACAGATACGCAGTATTTT. It specifies CASSQITGSSTDTQYF. The rearrangement links TRBV5-6 to TRBJ2-3; perhaps TRBD1 as D (5 bases). V was trimmed by 4 bases and J by 0 bases, leaving 15 bases between them. CDR3 length equals 16 residues. Germline CDR1 is SGHDT and CDR2 is YYEEEE.

This chain joins TRBV27 and TRBJ1-2; D is unclear. This CDR3 has 13 residues. V lost 2 bases to trimming and J lost 2 bases, with 6 bases between them. Looked up from germline, CDR1 is MNHEY and CDR2 is SMNVEV (reference sequence). The CDR3 nucleotides read TGTGCCAGCAGTTTAGTCCCAAACTATGGCTACACCTTC. Its translation is CASSLVPNYGYTF.

This CDR3 is CASSATGSTYEQYF. The CDR3 DNA sequence: TGTGCCAGCAGCGCAACAGGGTCGACCTACGAGCAGTACTTC. This sequence joins TRBV9 and TRBJ2-7; D is perhaps TRBD1 (6 bases). Trimming took 3 bases from V and 2 from J, leaving 12 bases between them. The CDR3 runs to 14 residues. Per the germline V gene, CDR1 is SGDLS and CDR2 is YYNGEE.

This clone occurred a few times. This chain links TRBV27 with TRBJ2-2, with D unclear. This CDR3 spans 11 amino acids. V gave up 4 bases and J gave up 7 bases, with 4 bases separating them. Germline values: CDR1 MNHEY, CDR2 SMNVEV (reference sequence). In nucleotides, the CDR3 is TGTGCCAGCAGTTACTACGGGGAGCTGTTTTTT. It is translated as CASSYYGELFF.

This clone has more than one count but fewer than ten. The V gene is TRBV11-3, the J gene TRBJ2-7, with 9 bases aligning to TRBD1. The CDR3 loop spans 12 amino acids. CDR1 SGHNT and CDR2 YENEEA come from the germline V gene. The J segment lost 6 bases and the V segment lost 5 bases, leaving 2 bases of the junction unmatched. CDR3 bases: TGTGCCAGCAGCCGGACAGGGGCCGAGCAGTACTTC. It codes for CASSRTGAEQYF.